A single TCR beta chain is shown here with its context. Its antigen remains unknown. The source of the sample is a study of cytomegalovirus exposure and HLA in healthy donors. Points from the study as a whole: Likely technical artifact: a cluster of highly shared sequence variants. Trimming of TCR beta V- and J-genes showed a link, identified in a later analysis, to a missense DCLRE1C variant. Specificity for CMV antigens was confirmed in vitro for a few of the CMV-associated chains. TCR association rates varied by HLA locus in a later analysis, with DRB1 highest and HLA-C lowest.

V shed 1 base, J shed 2 bases, and the junction held 3 bases outside the gene matches. This CDR3 has 15 amino acids. CDR1 and CDR2 from the germline V gene are SEHNR and FQNEAQ (reference sequence). 60 Vbeta and 13 Jbeta primers were used in PCR. The table came from immunoSEQ multiplex PCR; TCRdb's copy has only in-frame clones and leaves some out. The sample lists 120,000 or so clones, 75% to 80% occurring once. This TCR was sampled from a woman aged 40-49 years in good health and CMV-seronegative. The chain joins TRBV7-9 to TRBJ2-7; 9 nucleotides match TRBD1. The sample consisted of PBMCs. CDR3 amino acids: CASSLGDRGTYEQYF. The CDR3 DNA reads TGTGCCAGCAGCTTAGGTGACAGGGGGACCTACGAGCAGTACTTC.